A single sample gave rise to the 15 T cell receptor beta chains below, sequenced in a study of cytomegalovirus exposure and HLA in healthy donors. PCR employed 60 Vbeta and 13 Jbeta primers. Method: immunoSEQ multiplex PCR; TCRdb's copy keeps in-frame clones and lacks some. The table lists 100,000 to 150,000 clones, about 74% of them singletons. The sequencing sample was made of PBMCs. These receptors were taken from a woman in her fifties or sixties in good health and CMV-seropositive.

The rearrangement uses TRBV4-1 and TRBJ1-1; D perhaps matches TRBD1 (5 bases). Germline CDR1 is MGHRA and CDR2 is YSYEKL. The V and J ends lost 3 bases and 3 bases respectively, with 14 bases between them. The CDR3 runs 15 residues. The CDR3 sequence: CASSQPLGAYTEAFF. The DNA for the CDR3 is TGCGCCAGCAGCCAGCCCTTAGGGGCTTACACTGAAGCTTTCTTT.

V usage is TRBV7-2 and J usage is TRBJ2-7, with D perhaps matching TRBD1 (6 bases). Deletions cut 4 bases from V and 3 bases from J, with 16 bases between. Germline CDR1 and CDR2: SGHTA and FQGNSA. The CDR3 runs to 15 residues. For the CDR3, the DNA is TGTGCCAGCAGCTCCACATTACAGGGTTTCTACGAGCAGTACTTC. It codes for CASSSTLQGFYEQYF.

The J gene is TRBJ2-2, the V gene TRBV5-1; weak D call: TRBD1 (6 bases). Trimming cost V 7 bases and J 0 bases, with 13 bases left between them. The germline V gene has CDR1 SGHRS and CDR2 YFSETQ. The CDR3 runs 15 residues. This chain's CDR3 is CASRQALANTGELFF. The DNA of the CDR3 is TGCGCCAGCCGACAGGCCCTCGCGAACACCGGGGAGCTGTTTTTT.

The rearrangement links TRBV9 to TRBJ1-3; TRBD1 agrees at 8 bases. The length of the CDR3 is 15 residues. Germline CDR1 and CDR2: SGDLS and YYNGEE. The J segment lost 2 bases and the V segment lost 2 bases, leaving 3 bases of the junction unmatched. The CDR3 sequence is CASSVQGATGNTIYF. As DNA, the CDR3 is TGTGCCAGCAGCGTGCAGGGGGCCACTGGAAACACCATATATTTT. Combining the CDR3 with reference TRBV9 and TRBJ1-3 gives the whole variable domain DSGVTQTPKHLITATGQRVTLRCSPRSGDLSVYWYQQSLDQGLQFLIQYYNGEERAKGNILERFSAQQFPDLHSELNLSSLELGDSALYFCASSVQGATGNTIYFGEGSWLTVV.

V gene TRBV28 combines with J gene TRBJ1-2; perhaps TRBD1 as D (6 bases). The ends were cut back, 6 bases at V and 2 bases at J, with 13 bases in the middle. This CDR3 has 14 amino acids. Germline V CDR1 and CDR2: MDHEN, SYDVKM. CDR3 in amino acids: CASSPGQMNYGYTF. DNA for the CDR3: TGTGCCAGCAGCCCTGGACAGATGAACTATGGCTACACCTTC.

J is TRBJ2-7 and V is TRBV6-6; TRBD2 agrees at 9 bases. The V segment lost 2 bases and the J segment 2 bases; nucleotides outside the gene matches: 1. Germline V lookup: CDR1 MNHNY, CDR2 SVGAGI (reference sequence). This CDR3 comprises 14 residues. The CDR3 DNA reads TGTGCCAGCAGTTACGAGCGGGGGGCCTACGAGCAGTACTTC. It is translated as CASSYERGAYEQYF.

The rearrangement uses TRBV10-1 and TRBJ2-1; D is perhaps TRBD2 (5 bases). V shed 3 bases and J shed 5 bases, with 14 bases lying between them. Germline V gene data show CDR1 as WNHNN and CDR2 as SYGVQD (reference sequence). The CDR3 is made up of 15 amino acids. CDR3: CASSEIAQRDNEQFF. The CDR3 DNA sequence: TGCGCCAGCAGTGAAATAGCGCAGAGAGACAATGAGCAGTTCTTC.

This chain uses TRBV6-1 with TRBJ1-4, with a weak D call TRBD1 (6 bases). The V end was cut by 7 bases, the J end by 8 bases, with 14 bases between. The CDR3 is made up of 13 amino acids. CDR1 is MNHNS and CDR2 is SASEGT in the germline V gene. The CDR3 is CASKFRGWEKLFF. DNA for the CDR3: TGTGCCAGCAAGTTCAGGGGTTGGGAAAAACTGTTTTTT.

The CDR3 loop is CASSSLWTGEVNTGELFF. CDR3 bases: TGTGCCAGCAGCTCCCTCTGGACAGGGGAGGTTAACACCGGGGAGCTGTTTTTT. The rearrangement links TRBV5-6 to TRBJ2-2; 9 bases match TRBD1. Germline V gene sequence: CDR1 SGHDT, CDR2 YYEEEE. V lost 3 bases to trimming and J lost 2 bases; unmatched junction nucleotides: 11. CDR3 length: 18 residues.

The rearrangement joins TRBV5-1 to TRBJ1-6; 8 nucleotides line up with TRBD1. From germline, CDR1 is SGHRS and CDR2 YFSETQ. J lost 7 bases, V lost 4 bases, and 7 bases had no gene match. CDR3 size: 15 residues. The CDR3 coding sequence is TGCGCCAGCAGCCACGGGACAGGTTCGAATTCACCCCTCCACTTT. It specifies CASSHGTGSNSPLHF.

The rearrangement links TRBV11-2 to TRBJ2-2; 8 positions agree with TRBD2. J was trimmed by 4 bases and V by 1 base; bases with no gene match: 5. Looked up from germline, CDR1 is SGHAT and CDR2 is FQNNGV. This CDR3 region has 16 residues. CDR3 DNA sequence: TGTGCCAGCAGCTTAGTTAGCGGGGAGGTCACCGGGGAGCTGTTTTTT. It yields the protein CASSLVSGEVTGELFF. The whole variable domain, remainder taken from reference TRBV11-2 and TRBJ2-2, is EAGVAQSPRYKIIEKRQSVAFWCNPISGHATLYWYQQILGQGPKLLIQFQNNGVVDDSQLPKDRFSAERLKGVDSTLKIQPAKLEDSAVYLCASSLVSGEVTGELFFGEGSRLTVL.

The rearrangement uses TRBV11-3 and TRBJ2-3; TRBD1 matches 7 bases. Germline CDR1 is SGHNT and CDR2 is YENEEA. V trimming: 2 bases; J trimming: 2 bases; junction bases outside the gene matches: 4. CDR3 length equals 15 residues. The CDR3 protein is CASSLRGQDTDTQYF. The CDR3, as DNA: TGTGCCAGCAGCTTAAGGGGGCAGGACACAGATACGCAGTATTTT.

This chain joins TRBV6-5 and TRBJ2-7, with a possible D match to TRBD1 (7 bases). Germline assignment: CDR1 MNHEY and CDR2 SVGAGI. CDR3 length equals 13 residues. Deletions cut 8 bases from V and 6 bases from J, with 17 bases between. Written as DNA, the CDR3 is TGTGCCAGCGGGAGACAGGGAGGTGGCGAGCAGTACTTC. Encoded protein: CASGRQGGGEQYF.

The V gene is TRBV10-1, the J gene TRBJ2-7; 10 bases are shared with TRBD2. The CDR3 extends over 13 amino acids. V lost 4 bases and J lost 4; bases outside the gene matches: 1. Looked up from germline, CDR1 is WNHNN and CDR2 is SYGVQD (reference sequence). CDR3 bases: TGCGCCAGCAGTGCGGGACTAGCGTACGAGCAGTACTTC. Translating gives CASSAGLAYEQYF.

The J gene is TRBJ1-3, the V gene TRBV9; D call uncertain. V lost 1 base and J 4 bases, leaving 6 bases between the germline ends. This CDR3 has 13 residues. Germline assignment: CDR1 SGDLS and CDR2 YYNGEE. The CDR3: CASSVNTGNTIYF. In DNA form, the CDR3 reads TGTGCCAGCAGCGTAAACACCGGAAACACCATATATTTT.